The 18 T cell receptor beta chains presented below share a single source sample, sequenced in a study of early T cells in non-severe SARS-CoV-2 infection. TCRdb reprocessed the 5' RACE reads with MiXCR, giving one entry per CDR3 protein. The top ten hold about 21% of the sample, which has approximately 30,000 distinct CDR3 sequences, 5% to 7% seen once. Sequencing was carried out using whole blood. These TCRs come from an adult who was a healthcare worker with PCR-confirmed SARS-CoV-2 infection or an uninfected control (not recorded which).

This chain connects TRBV2 to TRBJ2-2, with D uncertain. The ends were cut back, 2 bases at V and 7 bases at J, with 20 bases in the middle. Germline CDR1 SNHLY, CDR2 FYNNEI. CDR3 length: 17 amino acids. The CDR3 coding sequence is TGTGCCAGCAGTGAACTCAGAGTTTGGGGTAGCAGCGGGGAGCTGTTTTTT. Translation: CASSELRVWGSSGELFF.

Ten or more counts support this clonotype. This chain joins TRBV15 and TRBJ2-7; D unclear. With 0 bases removed from V and 6 bases from J, the gap between germline ends came to 9 bases. The CDR3 loop spans 13 amino acids. The V gene's germline CDR1 is LNHNV and CDR2 YYDKDF (reference sequence). The chain's CDR3 is CATSRDKPSEQYF. The DNA of the CDR3 is TGTGCCACCAGCAGAGATAAACCCAGCGAGCAGTACTTC.

Here the CDR3 DNA reads TGTGCCAGCAGTCAACAACGCGGGACAGGGGTTTACAATGAGCAGTTCTTC. Its translation is CASSQQRGTGVYNEQFF. This chain links TRBV12-3 or TRBV12-4 with TRBJ2-1; 10 bases map to TRBD1. The CDR3 covers 17 residues. After removal of 5 bases from V and 4 bases from J, the junction contained 11 bases not matched to a gene.

The chain has TRBV7-6 and TRBJ2-2; no clear D. The CDR3 spans 16 residues. The ends were cut back, 1 base at V and 0 bases at J, with 9 bases in the middle. Germline lookup yields CDR1 SGHVS and CDR2 FNYEAQ. The CDR3 reads CASSLEVGTNTGELFF. The CDR3 DNA is TGTGCCAGCAGCTTAGAAGTGGGGACGAACACCGGGGAGCTGTTTTTT.

V and J are TRBV10-3 and TRBJ1-5; TRBD1 matches 8 bases. The length of the CDR3 is 15 residues. CDR1 is ENHRY and CDR2 is SYGVKD in the germline V gene. V was clipped by 6 bases and J by 5 bases; unmatched bases: 9. CDR3: CAISPGQGGHQPQHF. Here the CDR3 DNA reads TGTGCCATCAGCCCCGGACAGGGCGGCCATCAGCCCCAGCATTTT.

This clonotype was recorded many times. The J gene is TRBJ2-3, the V gene TRBV6-5; the match to TRBD1 covers 8 bases. CDR3 length: 16 residues. Germline trimming cut 7 bases from V and 3 bases from J; bases unmatched to any gene: 12. Germline V gene lookup returns CDR1 MNHEY and CDR2 SVGAGI. CDR3 in DNA: TGTGCCAGCAATTCAGACAGGGACAGGAGTACAGATACGCAGTATTTT. Translating gives CASNSDRDRSTDTQYF.

In its sample, this clonotype was seen many times. The chain couples TRBV29-1 to TRBJ2-1; no firm D call. The CDR3 totals 14 residues. Germline V gives CDR1 SQVTM, CDR2 ANQGSEA. V shed 4 bases and J shed 6 bases, with 16 bases lying between them. The CDR3 coding sequence is TGCAGCGTTGCCCTAGACCCCAGGTTCAATGAGCAGTTCTTC. Its translation: CSVALDPRFNEQFF.

This clonotype has ten or more counts. The rearrangement uses TRBV19 and TRBJ1-4; D not certain. This CDR3 comprises 18 residues. Germline assignment: CDR1 LNHDA and CDR2 SQIVND (reference sequence). Trimming removed 1 base at V and 0 bases at J, with 15 bases between. CDR3 region: CASSIGQTVWATNEKLFF. In DNA form, the CDR3 reads TGTGCCAGTAGTATAGGACAAACGGTCTGGGCAACTAATGAAAAACTGTTTTTT.

As to this clonotype: A much larger clone is a single base away; this may be a read error. The chain employs TRBV28 and TRBJ2-7, with a possible D match to TRBD2 (6 bases). The CDR3 totals 13 residues. Trimming removed 6 bases from V and 6 bases from J, with 15 bases in between. Germline CDR1 MDHEN, CDR2 SYDVKM. In nucleotides, the CDR3 is TGTGCCAGCAGCCGCCCGGGAGCCTGCGAGCAGTACTTC. Its translation: CASSRPGACEQYF.

This clonotype was recorded a few times. This chain connects TRBV7-2 to TRBJ2-7, with 7 bases aligning to TRBD1. V shed 5 bases and J 4 bases; nucleotides not matched to a gene: 8. The CDR3 runs 14 residues. Germline assignment: CDR1 SGHTA and CDR2 FQGNSA. Here the CDR3 reads CASSPDRVGYEQYF. As DNA, the CDR3 is TGTGCCAGCAGCCCCGACAGGGTTGGGTACGAGCAGTACTTC.

This clonotype has only a few counts. The V call is TRBV6-1, the J call TRBJ1-1; perhaps TRBD1 as D (5 bases). Trimming took 0 bases from V and 0 from J, leaving 11 bases between them. In germline, CDR1 is MNHNS, CDR2 SASEGT. The CDR3 length is 16 residues. Here the CDR3 DNA reads TGTGCCAGCAGTGAAGCGCGGGGGACGGTGAACACTGAAGCTTTCTTT. It is translated as CASSEARGTVNTEAFF.

The sample holds a few counts of this clonotype. The chain carries TRBV20-1 and TRBJ2-3; 8 positions agree with TRBD1. This CDR3 is 12 amino acids long. Looked up from germline, CDR1 is DFQATT and CDR2 is SNEGSKA (reference sequence). This CDR3 is CRAGQATDTQYF. CDR3 nucleotide sequence: TGCAGGGCGGGACAGGCCACAGATACGCAGTATTTT.

The gene calls are TRBV4-2 and TRBJ2-1; TRBD2 agrees at 12 bases. Germline lookup yields CDR1 LGHNA and CDR2 YNFKEQ. The CDR3 extends over 16 amino acids. J was trimmed by 7 bases and V by 4 bases; bases with no gene match: 8. The CDR3, as DNA: TGTGCCAGCAGCCCCACTGCCGGGACTAGCGGGAATGAGCAGTTCTTC. It yields the protein CASSPTAGTSGNEQFF.

This clonotype was counted ten times or more. Here the CDR3 reads CASSQVLAGAEQYF. In DNA, the CDR3 is TGTGCCAGCAGCCAAGTGCTAGCGGGAGCCGAGCAGTACTTC. The chain is built from TRBV14 and TRBJ2-7, with 10 bases matching TRBD2. Germline values: CDR1 SGHDN, CDR2 FVKESK. V shed 1 base, J shed 6 bases, and the junction held 3 bases outside the gene matches. CDR3 length: 14 residues.

This clonotype has a handful of counts. The rearrangement links TRBV11-2 to TRBJ2-1, with D possibly TRBD2 on 5 matching bases. The ends were cut back, 6 bases at V and 2 bases at J, with 8 bases in the middle. This CDR3 has 13 residues. The germline V gene encodes CDR1 SGHAT and CDR2 FQNNGV. In DNA, the CDR3 is TGTGCCAGCAGTGGGAGAGCCTACAATGAGCAGTTCTTC. It encodes CASSGRAYNEQFF.

This clonotype turned up a few times. The chain is built from TRBV7-9 and TRBJ2-5; a weak D match, TRBD1 (6 bases). The germline V and J ends were trimmed by 1 base and 3 bases, with 15 bases remaining between them. Germline CDR1 is SEHNR and CDR2 is FQNEAQ (reference sequence). CDR3 length equals 16 residues. CDR3 nucleotides: TGTGCCAGCAGCTTAGGGATCCAGGGGCTTGAAGAGACCCAGTACTTC. It specifies CASSLGIQGLEETQYF. The full variable domain, in which reference TRBV7-9 and TRBJ2-5 provide the parts outside the CDR3, is DTGVSQNPRHKITKRGQNVTFRCDPISEHNRLYWYRQTLGQGPEFLTYFQNEAQLEKSRLLSDRFSAERPKGSFSTLEIQRTEQGDSAMYLCASSLGIQGLEETQYFGPGTRLLVL.

The table lists this clonotype with a count of one. The chain has TRBV7-2 and TRBJ2-5; TRBD2 matches at 13 bases. The CDR3 is 16 residues long. The germline gives CDR1 SGHTA, CDR2 FQGNSA. V dropped 4 bases and J dropped 2; count of bases not matched to a gene: 4. This chain's CDR3 is CASSYQLAGGQETQYF. In DNA form, the CDR3 reads TGTGCCAGCAGCTATCAACTAGCGGGGGGGCAAGAGACCCAGTACTTC.

This clonotype was counted ten times or more. The chain carries TRBV7-3 and TRBJ2-1; 12 bases agree with TRBD2. CDR3 length equals 15 residues. Germline V lookup: CDR1 SGHTA, CDR2 FQGTGA. Unmatched junction bases numbered 0, after V lost 2 bases and J lost 4 bases. The CDR3 DNA sequence: TGTGCCAGCAGCTTAGGACTAGCGGGGTACAATGAGCAGTTCTTC. It specifies CASSLGLAGYNEQFF.